Following are 18 T cell receptor beta chains from one sample sequenced in a study of blood T cell repertoires in COVID-19 (dated by TCRdb to the early 2020s). Library preparation employed the immunoSEQ multiplex PCR assay. TCRdb re-hosts the immuneACCESS table, in-frame sequences only. Its copies lack some clones; in the studies checked, an unresolved V gene accounts for under half of them, and the cause for the rest is not known. Present in this sample are 310,000 or so clones, around 90% of which were seen just once. The ten largest clones capture 8.9% of the sample. The sample taken for sequencing was PBMCs or T cells enriched from blood (not recorded which). Receptors were obtained from a young woman who had recovered from COVID-19.

The chain couples TRBV12-3 or TRBV12-4 to TRBJ2-2; tentative D call: TRBD1 (5 bases). This CDR3 region has 13 residues. V shed 5 bases and J shed 3 bases, with 7 bases lying between them. The DNA of the CDR3 is TGTGCCAGCAGTATACAGGACACCGGGGAGCTGTTTTTT. Its translation: CASSIQDTGELFF.

This clone was recorded only once. The gene calls are TRBV7-2 and TRBJ2-7; D perhaps matches TRBD2 (5 bases). This CDR3 has 13 residues. V dropped 1 base and J dropped 5 bases, with 9 bases sitting between them. Germline lookup yields CDR1 SGHTA and CDR2 FQGNSA. CDR3 region: CASSLVIGDEQYF. The CDR3 DNA reads as TGTGCCAGCAGCTTAGTCATCGGGGACGAGCAGTACTTC.

V and J are TRBV6-2 or TRBV6-3 and TRBJ2-3, with D perhaps TRBD2 (6 bases). This CDR3 spans 14 amino acids. Germline loops: CDR1 MNHEY, CDR2 SVGEGT. V dropped 4 bases and J dropped 10 bases, with 18 bases sitting between them. CDR3 in amino acids: CASSSTLTSSSQYF. CDR3 bases: TGTGCCAGCAGTTCCACACTGACTAGTAGTTCGCAGTATTTT.

This chain joins TRBV4-3 and TRBJ1-2; 10 nucleotides match TRBD1. CDR1 is LGHNA and CDR2 is YSLEER in the germline V gene. This CDR3 region has 14 residues. V shed 3 bases and J 8 bases; nucleotides not matched to a gene: 6. CDR3 nucleotides: TGCGCCAGCAGCCAGGGGACAGGGGCGGGGGGCTACACCTTC. It translates to CASSQGTGAGGYTF.

This chain uses TRBV10-3 with TRBJ2-1; 8 nucleotides match TRBD2. CDR1 and CDR2 from the germline V gene are ENHRY and SYGVKD. The CDR3 covers 16 residues. V gave up 2 bases and J gave up 8 bases; unmatched junction bases: 11. CDR3 coding DNA: TGTGCCATCAGTGAGCCGCATTTGTCGGGGGGGGATGAGCAGTTCTTC. Protein: CAISEPHLSGGDEQFF.

The rearrangement joins TRBV7-8 to TRBJ2-1, with a tentative D call TRBD2 (6 bases). From germline, CDR1 is SGHVS and CDR2 FQNEAQ. This CDR3 is 14 amino acids long. Trimming removed 1 base from V and 8 bases from J, with 12 bases in between. The CDR3 region is CASSLGGDFHEQFF. The CDR3 DNA reads TGTGCCAGCAGCTTAGGCGGGGACTTCCATGAGCAGTTCTTC.

In this sample, this clone turned up once. The chain links TRBV28 to TRBJ1-1; perhaps TRBD1 as D (6 bases). The V and J ends lost 5 bases and 8 bases respectively, with 18 bases between them. Germline V gene data show CDR1 as MDHEN and CDR2 as SYDVKM. The CDR3 extends over 14 amino acids. DNA of the CDR3: TGTGCCAGCAGTCCATACCGGGACACGGGGGAAGCTTTCTTT. Amino acid sequence: CASSPYRDTGEAFF.

V usage is TRBV3-1 (or the pseudogene TRBV3-2) and J usage is TRBJ1-1, with D possibly being TRBD1 (5 bases). The germline CDR1 and CDR2 sequences are LGHDT and YNNKEL (reference sequence). There are 15 residues in the CDR3. V lost 1 base and J 1 base, leaving 10 bases between the germline ends. For the CDR3, the DNA is TGTGCCAGCAGCCAAGGCAGGGCTCGGAACACTGAAGCTTTCTTT. Translation: CASSQGRARNTEAFF.

The chain links TRBV6-5 to TRBJ1-2; D is perhaps TRBD1 (6 bases). The CDR3 length is 12 residues. Trimming left V 6 bases short and J 5 bases short, with 10 bases between. Germline assignment: CDR1 MNHEY and CDR2 SVGAGI. DNA of the CDR3: TGTGCCAGCAGCAACAGGGAGTATGGCTACACCTTC. Its translation: CASSNREYGYTF.

The CDR3 loop reads CASSAGTVNSPLHF. Here the CDR3 DNA reads TGTGCCAGCAGTGCGGGGACGGTGAATTCACCCCTCCACTTT. This chain joins TRBV27 and TRBJ1-6; the D gene is possibly TRBD1 (5 bases). V lost 5 bases and J 7 bases, leaving 12 bases between the germline ends. The CDR3 contains 14 residues. CDR1 MNHEY and CDR2 SMNVEV come from the germline V gene (reference sequence).

The chain uses TRBV11-3 and TRBJ2-5; a possible D gene is TRBD1 (5 bases). Trimming shortened V by 5 bases and J by 3 bases, and 13 bases separated the two germline ends. The CDR3 totals 14 residues. CDR1 is SGHNT and CDR2 is YENEEA in the germline V gene. CDR3 loop: CASSGREGEETQYF. In DNA, the CDR3 is TGTGCCAGCAGCGGTAGGGAAGGGGAAGAGACCCAGTACTTC.

In its sample, this clone was seen once. V gene TRBV28 combines with J gene TRBJ1-2; TRBD1 matches 8 bases. CDR3 length: 12 amino acids. From germline, CDR1 is MDHEN and CDR2 SYDVKM. The J segment lost 4 bases and the V segment lost 8 bases, leaving 3 bases of the junction unmatched. The CDR3 spells CASFQGAYGYTF. In DNA, the CDR3 is TGTGCCAGCTTTCAGGGGGCCTATGGCTACACCTTC.

This sequence joins TRBV5-5 and TRBJ1-2, with TRBD1 as a possible D gene (5 bases). The CDR3 is 14 amino acids. CDR1 and CDR2 from the germline V gene are SGHKS and YYEKEE (reference sequence). Trimming removed 0 bases at V and 3 bases at J, with 9 bases between. CDR3 protein: CASSLDGGDYGYTF. The DNA for the CDR3 is TGTGCCAGCAGCTTGGACGGAGGGGACTATGGCTACACCTTC.

The chain links TRBV19 to TRBJ1-2; no clear D gene. This CDR3 comprises 15 residues. Germline CDR1 LNHDA, CDR2 SQIVND (reference sequence). Trimming stripped 3 bases from V and 0 bases from J, with 11 bases between. The CDR3 sequence: CASSIRHLTNYGYTF. CDR3 nucleotides: TGTGCCAGTAGTATCCGACACTTGACTAACTATGGCTACACCTTC.

This clone was picked up one time. J is TRBJ1-2 and V is TRBV11-1; no definite D call. This CDR3 region has 12 residues. Germline CDR1 and CDR2: SGHAT and FQDESV (reference sequence). V lost 5 bases and J lost 8, with 12 bases in between. DNA for the CDR3: TGTGCCAGCAGCCGAGGGTTGGGCGGCTACACCTTC. It is translated as CASSRGLGGYTF.

The chain recombines TRBV5-1 with TRBJ2-3; 13 bases line up with TRBD2. Germline V gene lookup returns CDR1 SGHRS and CDR2 YFSETQ. V lost 1 base, J lost 2 bases, and 4 bases stayed unmatched. This CDR3 has 17 amino acids. CDR3 coding DNA: TGCGCCAGCAGCTTGTCACTAGCGGGGGGGGTCACAGATACGCAGTATTTT. As protein: CASSLSLAGGVTDTQYF.

The chain joins TRBV19 to TRBJ1-2; a possible D gene is TRBD1 (5 bases). V lost 6 bases to trimming and J lost 8 bases, with 22 bases between them. The CDR3 totals 15 residues. The germline gives CDR1 LNHDA, CDR2 SQIVND (reference sequence). The CDR3 bases are TGTGCCAGTAGGGACACCCCGGGTGGCTATGTGGGCTACACCTTC. Its protein is CASRDTPGGYVGYTF.

This clone was picked up a small number of times. The CDR3 nucleotides are TGTGCCAGCAGCCAAGATGGGCAGCCGGTCTACAATGAGCAGTTCTTC. Protein product: CASSQDGQPVYNEQFF. The chain carries TRBV3-1 (or the pseudogene TRBV3-2) and TRBJ2-1, with D hard to call. Germline assignment: CDR1 LGHDT and CDR2 YNNKEL (reference sequence). The CDR3 runs to 16 residues. Trimming removed 0 bases from V and 3 bases from J, with 12 bases in between.